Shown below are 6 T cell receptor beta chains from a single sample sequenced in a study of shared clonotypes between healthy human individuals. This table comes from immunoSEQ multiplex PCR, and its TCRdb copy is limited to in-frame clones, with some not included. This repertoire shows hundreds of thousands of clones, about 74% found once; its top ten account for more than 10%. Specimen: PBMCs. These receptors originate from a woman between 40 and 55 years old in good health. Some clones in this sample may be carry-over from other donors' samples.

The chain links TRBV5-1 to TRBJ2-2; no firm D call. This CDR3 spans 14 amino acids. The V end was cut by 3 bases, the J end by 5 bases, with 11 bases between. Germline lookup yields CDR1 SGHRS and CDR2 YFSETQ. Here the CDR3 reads CASSSRAGTGELFF. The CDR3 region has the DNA TGCGCCAGCAGCTCCCGGGCTGGGACCGGGGAGCTGTTTTTT.

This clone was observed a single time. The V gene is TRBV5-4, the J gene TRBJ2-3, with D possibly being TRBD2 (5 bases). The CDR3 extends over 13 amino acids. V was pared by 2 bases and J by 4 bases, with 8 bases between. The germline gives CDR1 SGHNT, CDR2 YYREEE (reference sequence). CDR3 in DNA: TGTGCCAGCAGCTTCGCTAGCCCAGATACGCAGTATTTT. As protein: CASSFASPDTQYF.

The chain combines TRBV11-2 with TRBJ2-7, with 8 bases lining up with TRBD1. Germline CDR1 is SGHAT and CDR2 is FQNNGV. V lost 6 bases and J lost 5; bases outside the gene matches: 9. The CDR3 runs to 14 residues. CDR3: CASRGDRLWDEQYF. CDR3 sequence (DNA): TGTGCCAGCAGGGGGGACAGGCTTTGGGACGAGCAGTACTTC.

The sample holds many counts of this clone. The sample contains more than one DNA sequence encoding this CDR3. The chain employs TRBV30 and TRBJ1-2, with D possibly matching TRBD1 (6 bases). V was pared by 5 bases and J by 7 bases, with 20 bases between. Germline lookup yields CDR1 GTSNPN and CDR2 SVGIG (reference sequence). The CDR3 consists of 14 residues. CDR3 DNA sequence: TGTGCCTGGGGGGGGCCGAGGACAAAGGCTGGCTACACCTTC. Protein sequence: CAWGGPRTKAGYTF.

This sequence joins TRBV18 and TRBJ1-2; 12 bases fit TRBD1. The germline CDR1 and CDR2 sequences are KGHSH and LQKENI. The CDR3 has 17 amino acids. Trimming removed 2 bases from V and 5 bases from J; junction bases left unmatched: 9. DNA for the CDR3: TGTGCCAGCTCACCAAGGGACAGGGGGCCCCCTCATTATGGCTACACCTTC. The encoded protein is CASSPRDRGPPHYGYTF.

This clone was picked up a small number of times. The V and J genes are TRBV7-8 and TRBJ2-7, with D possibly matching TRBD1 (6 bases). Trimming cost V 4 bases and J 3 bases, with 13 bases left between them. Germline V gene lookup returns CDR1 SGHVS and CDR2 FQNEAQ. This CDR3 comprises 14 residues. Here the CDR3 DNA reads TGTGCCAGCAGCTCTACAGGGTACTTCTACGAGCAGTACTTC. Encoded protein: CASSSTGYFYEQYF.